This entry lists 6 T cell receptor beta chains sequenced from one sample in a study of blood T cell repertoires in COVID-19. Profiling relied on immunoSEQ multiplex PCR, and the TCRdb table lists in-frame clones only, not all of them. The table shows around 78,000 clones, with around nine tenths occurring only once. The specimen sequenced was PBMCs or T cells enriched from blood (not recorded which). Receptor source: a woman in her fifties or sixties with acute COVID-19.

This chain connects TRBV18 to TRBJ1-1, with a tentative D call TRBD1 (5 bases). Per germline, CDR1 KGHSH and CDR2 LQKENI. The V gene lost 0 bases and the J gene lost 3 bases, with 11 bases spanning the gap. This CDR3 spans 15 amino acids. The CDR3 sequence: CASSPPGRDYTEAFF. For the CDR3, the DNA is TGTGCCAGCTCACCACCAGGCAGGGACTACACTGAAGCTTTCTTT.

The chain recombines TRBV3-1 (or the pseudogene TRBV3-2) with TRBJ2-1; TRBD2 might be the D (5 bases). The CDR3 sequence is 11 residues long. V was clipped by 3 bases and J by 8 bases, with 5 bases between them. The V gene's germline CDR1 is LGHDT and CDR2 YNNKEL (reference sequence). The CDR3 coding sequence is TGTGCCAGCAGCCACGGGGATGAGCAGTTCTTC. Translating gives CASSHGDEQFF.

The chain is built from TRBV5-1 and TRBJ2-7; 7 bases fit TRBD2. Germline assignment: CDR1 SGHRS and CDR2 YFSETQ. After removal of 0 bases from V and 6 bases from J, the junction contained 21 bases not matched to a gene. The CDR3 has 19 residues. DNA of the CDR3: TGCGCCAGCAGCTTGGGTAGAGGTAGCGGGCATCTATATTCTAGCGAGCAGTACTTC. It specifies CASSLGRGSGHLYSSEQYF.

The CDR3 DNA reads TGTGCCAGCACCTCCCCCGGGACTCACAGGGGGGAGCTGTTTTTT. This gives the protein CASTSPGTHRGELFF. The chain employs TRBV6-5 and TRBJ2-2, with a possible D match to TRBD2 (6 bases). Trimming took 7 bases from V and 8 from J, leaving 20 bases between them. The CDR3 contains 15 residues. Germline V CDR1 and CDR2: MNHEY, SVGAGI.

The gene calls are TRBV3-1 (or the pseudogene TRBV3-2) and TRBJ2-7, with a possible D match to TRBD2 (6 bases). Germline CDR1 and CDR2: LGHDT and YNNKEL (reference sequence). The CDR3 runs 19 residues. V lost 0 bases to trimming and J lost 1 base, with 22 bases between them. The CDR3 loop is CASSQDHPGAVYASYEQYF. CDR3 sequence (DNA): TGTGCCAGCAGCCAAGATCATCCGGGAGCGGTCTACGCTTCCTACGAGCAGTACTTC.

V and J are TRBV29-1 and TRBJ2-1, with 8 bases matching TRBD1. The CDR3 extends over 14 amino acids. Trimming removed 6 bases from V and 1 base from J; junction bases left unmatched: 5. Germline CDR1 reads SQVTM; CDR2 reads ANQGSEA. CDR3 loop: CSVRDRGSYNEQFF. The CDR3, as DNA: TGCAGCGTCCGAGACAGGGGATCCTACAATGAGCAGTTCTTC.